A single sample is the source of the 19 T cell receptor beta chains below, sequenced in a study of OX40 agonist ivuxolimab in advanced cancers. Receptor amplification or capture employed the immunoSEQ multiplex PCR assay. TCRdb re-hosts the immuneACCESS table, in-frame sequences only. Its copies lack some clones; in the studies checked, an unresolved V gene accounts for under half of them, and the cause for the rest is not known. The sample table contains 45,000 to 60,000 clones; only one count was recorded for approximately 90% of them. About 12% of the sample rests with the top ten. The sample here was CD4+ or CD8+ T cells sorted from blood, taken in a trial of the OX40 agonist ivuxolimab. These receptors were taken from an adult with an advanced solid tumor such as melanoma, head and neck, liver or kidney cancer.

The CDR3 region has the DNA TGTGCCAGCAGCTTGGGTGACGAGCAGTACTTC. Its protein product is CASSLGDEQYF. The chain recombines TRBV11-2 with TRBJ2-7; D unresolved. The ends were cut back, 3 bases at V and 5 bases at J, with 5 bases in the middle. There are 11 residues in the CDR3. The germline V gene encodes CDR1 SGHAT and CDR2 FQNNGV.

V is TRBV7-3 and J is TRBJ2-3; the D gene is possibly TRBD1 (6 bases). Germline CDR1 is SGHTA and CDR2 is FQGTGA. V gave up 5 bases and J gave up 9 bases, with 12 bases separating them. CDR3 length: 12 amino acids. The chain's CDR3 is CASSHGQGTQYF. The CDR3 DNA reads as TGTGCCAGCAGCCACGGGCAGGGGACGCAGTATTTT.

The V and J genes are TRBV6-5 and TRBJ2-7, with 9 bases matching TRBD2. This CDR3 contains 14 residues. Germline values: CDR1 MNHEY, CDR2 SVGAGI. The junction had 9 bases not matched to a gene; V was cut back by 6 bases and J by 6 bases. The DNA of the CDR3 is TGTGCCAGCAGCCTAAAACCAGCGGGGGGCGAGCAGTACTTC. Encoded protein: CASSLKPAGGEQYF.

The chain employs TRBV6-5 and TRBJ1-1, with D possibly matching TRBD1 (5 bases). CDR3 length: 13 amino acids. Germline V gives CDR1 MNHEY, CDR2 SVGAGI. The V end was cut by 6 bases, the J end by 5 bases, with 13 bases between. CDR3 residues: CASSPTKGTEAFF. The CDR3 DNA reads TGTGCCAGCAGCCCCACGAAGGGGACTGAAGCTTTCTTT.

DNA of the CDR3: TGCGCCAGCAGCGGGTGGAACACTGAAGCTTTCTTT. It codes for CASSGWNTEAFF. The V gene is TRBV5-1, the J gene TRBJ1-1; D ambiguous. Trimming shortened V by 4 bases and J by 1 base, and 5 bases separated the two germline ends. CDR1 and CDR2 from the germline V gene are SGHRS and YFSETQ. There are 12 residues in the CDR3.

The chain employs TRBV6-5 and TRBJ2-1; D remains ambiguous. The ends were cut back, 0 bases at V and 5 bases at J, with 11 bases in the middle. The germline gives CDR1 MNHEY, CDR2 SVGAGI. The CDR3 is 15 amino acids. This CDR3 is CASSYSMNRDNEQFF. CDR3 nucleotide sequence: TGTGCCAGCAGTTACTCTATGAACCGAGACAATGAGCAGTTCTTC.

The chain couples TRBV27 to TRBJ2-1, with 13 bases matching TRBD2. Per the germline V gene, CDR1 is MNHEY and CDR2 is SMNVEV (reference sequence). The CDR3 sequence is 15 residues long. The V and J ends lost 6 bases and 6 bases, in that order; junction bases with no gene match: 5. DNA for the CDR3: TGTGCCAGCAGAAAAACTAGCGGGGGGGGCAATGAGCAGTTCTTC. This sequence encodes CASRKTSGGGNEQFF.

This chain uses TRBV18 with TRBJ1-4; no definite D call. The CDR3 length is 15 residues. In germline, CDR1 is KGHSH, CDR2 LQKENI. The V end lost 4 bases, the J end lost 8 bases, and 17 bases lay between the germline ends. CDR3 coding DNA: TGTGCCAGCTCACTTAACCGGGATAATCGGGAAAAACTGTTTTTT. As protein: CASSLNRDNREKLFF.

J is TRBJ2-3 and V is TRBV21-1; the D segment call TRBD1 is taken from the table without a DNA check. TRBV21-1 is classified as a pseudogene. The CDR3 totals 15 residues. For the CDR3, the DNA is TGTGCCAGCAGCAAGTACCAGGGCAACACAGATACGCAGTATTTT. The encoded protein is CASSKYQGNTDTQYF.

V and J are TRBV5-1 and TRBJ2-7; TRBD2 aligns across 11 bases. The CDR3 runs 16 residues. The germline CDR1 and CDR2 sequences are SGHRS and YFSETQ. Trimming took 0 bases from V and 7 from J; bases not matched to a gene: 9. The CDR3 nucleotides are TGCGCCAGCAGCTTGGGTGAACTAGCGGGAGCTAGTGAGCAGTACTTC. This sequence encodes CASSLGELAGASEQYF. The full variable domain, rest sourced from reference TRBV5-1 and TRBJ2-7, is KAGVTQTPRYLIKTRGQQVTLSCSPISGHRSVSWYQQTPGQGLQFLFEYFSETQRNKGNFPGRFSGRQFSNSRSEMNVSTLELGDSALYLCASSLGELAGASEQYFGPGTRLTVT.

By share, this clone counts as medium-sized. The sample has other DNA sequences that encode this CDR3 too. The J gene is TRBJ1-1, the V gene TRBV19, with unresolved D. The CDR3 has 13 amino acids. Trimming removed 3 bases at V and 5 bases at J, with 10 bases between. Germline assignment: CDR1 LNHDA and CDR2 SQIVND (reference sequence). The CDR3 sequence is CASSISGRTEAFF. The CDR3 DNA is TGTGCCAGTAGTATTTCTGGGAGAACTGAAGCTTTCTTT.

The rearrangement joins TRBV5-1 to TRBJ2-7; 13 bases align to TRBD2. Unmatched junction bases numbered 6, after V lost 3 bases and J lost 9 bases. The germline CDR1 and CDR2 sequences are SGHRS and YFSETQ. The length of the CDR3 is 14 residues. CDR3 in DNA: TGCGCCAGCAGCTCTGGGACTAGCGGGATGCCGCAGTACTTC. This sequence encodes CASSSGTSGMPQYF.

CDR3 protein: CASSPRPLDKQFF. Here the CDR3 DNA reads TGTGCCAGCAGTCCACGCCCCCTGGATAAGCAGTTCTTC. The rearrangement links TRBV28 to TRBJ2-1; D is unresolved. Germline loops: CDR1 MDHEN, CDR2 SYDVKM. CDR3 length: 13 amino acids. Trimming pared 5 bases from V and 11 bases from J, leaving 16 bases between. The whole variable domain, filled in from reference TRBV28 and TRBJ2-1, reads DVKVTQSSRYLVKRTGEKVFLECVQDMDHENMFWYRQDPGLGLRLIYFSYDVKMKEKGDIPEGYSVSREKKERFSLILESASTNQTSMYLCASSPRPLDKQFFGPGTRLTVL.

The V and J genes are TRBV29-1 and TRBJ1-2, with D uncertain. Germline V gene sequence: CDR1 SQVTM, CDR2 ANQGSEA. V was cut by 2 bases and J by 0 bases, with 16 bases left in between. The CDR3 covers 16 residues. The CDR3 spells CSVELARAPANYGYTF. The CDR3 DNA reads as TGCAGCGTTGAATTGGCAAGGGCCCCCGCTAACTATGGCTACACCTTC.

This chain joins TRBV9 and TRBJ1-3, with D tentatively TRBD1 (5 bases). Trimming took off 8 bases at V and 0 bases at J, with 15 bases between the two ends. The CDR3 is 15 amino acids. Germline values: CDR1 SGDLS, CDR2 YYNGEE. In nucleotides, the CDR3 is TGTGCCAGTGGAGAGACGGGGGGCTCTGGAAACACCATATATTTT. Its protein is CASGETGGSGNTIYF.

V and J are TRBV7-2 and TRBJ2-5; 9 bases are shared with TRBD2. The CDR3 is 15 residues long. Looked up from germline, CDR1 is SGHTA and CDR2 is FQGNSA. The V segment lost 5 bases and the J segment 4 bases; nucleotides outside the gene matches: 8. The CDR3: CASSPPGGRVETQYF. CDR3 nucleotide sequence: TGTGCCAGCAGCCCGCCGGGCGGGAGGGTAGAGACCCAGTACTTC.

This clone was found a few times. The J gene is TRBJ1-2, the V gene TRBV12-5; D may be TRBD1 (5 bases). CDR3 length equals 19 residues. Between the trimmed V and J ends, which lost 1 base and 6 bases, there was a span of 27 bases. CDR1 and CDR2 (germline): LGHNT, FRNRAP. CDR3: CASGLEGGAHNKGRDGYTF. In DNA form, the CDR3 reads TGTGCTAGTGGTTTGGAGGGCGGGGCCCATAATAAGGGAAGGGATGGCTACACCTTC.

The rearrangement joins TRBV4-2 to TRBJ1-5; TRBD1 is a possible D gene (5 bases). The CDR3 runs 14 residues. Trimming removed 5 bases at V and 3 bases at J, with 11 bases between. The germline V gene has CDR1 LGHNA and CDR2 YNFKEQ. CDR3 DNA: TGTGCCAGCAGCTTTGAGGGGTCCAATCAGCCCCAGCATTTT. Translated: CASSFEGSNQPQHF.

V and J are TRBV6-5 and TRBJ1-5; D is possibly TRBD1 (6 bases). The CDR3 runs 13 residues. CDR1 is MNHEY, CDR2 SVGAGI, per germline. With 7 bases removed from V and 4 bases from J, the gap between germline ends came to 11 bases. This chain's CDR3 is CASTLGGNQPQHF. The CDR3 DNA reads TGTGCCAGCACCCTAGGGGGGAATCAGCCCCAGCATTTT.